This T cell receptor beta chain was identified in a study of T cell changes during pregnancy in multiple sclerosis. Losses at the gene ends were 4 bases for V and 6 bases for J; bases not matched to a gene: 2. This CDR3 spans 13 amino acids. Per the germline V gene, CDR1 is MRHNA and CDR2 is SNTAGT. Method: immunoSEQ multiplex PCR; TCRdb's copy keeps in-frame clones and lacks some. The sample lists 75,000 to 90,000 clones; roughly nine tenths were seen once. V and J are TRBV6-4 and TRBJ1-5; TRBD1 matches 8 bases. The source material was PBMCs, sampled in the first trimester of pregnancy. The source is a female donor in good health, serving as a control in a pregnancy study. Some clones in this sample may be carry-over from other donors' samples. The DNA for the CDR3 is TGTGCCAGCAGTGTACAGGGGGGTCAGCCCCAGCATTTT. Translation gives CASSVQGGQPQHF.